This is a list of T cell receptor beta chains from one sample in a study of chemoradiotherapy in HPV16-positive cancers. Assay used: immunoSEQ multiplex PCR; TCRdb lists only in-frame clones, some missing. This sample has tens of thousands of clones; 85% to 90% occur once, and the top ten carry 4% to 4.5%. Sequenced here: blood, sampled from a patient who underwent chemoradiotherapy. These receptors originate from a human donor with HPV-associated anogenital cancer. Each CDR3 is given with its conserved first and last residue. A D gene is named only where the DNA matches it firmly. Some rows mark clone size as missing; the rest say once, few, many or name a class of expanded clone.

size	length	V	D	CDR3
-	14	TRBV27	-	CASRSAGRNQPQHF
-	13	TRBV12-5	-	CASGLGMNTEAFF
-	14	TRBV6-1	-	CASSEGTVNTEAFF
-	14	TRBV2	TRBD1	CASSWGQGPYEQYF
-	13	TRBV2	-	CASNQRAGGTQYF
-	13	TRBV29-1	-	CSVWGAVNTEAFF
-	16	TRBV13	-	CASSSFLPQGNTEAFF
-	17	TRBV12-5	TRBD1	CASGRTITDRGRTEAFF
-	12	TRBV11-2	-	CASSPGTDTQYF
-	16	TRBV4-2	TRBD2	CASSQGLAGGRDTQYF
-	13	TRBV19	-	CASSPYPTGEQYF
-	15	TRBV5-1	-	CASSLGGGANTEAFF
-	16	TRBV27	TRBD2	CASKPIGTSGSYEQYF
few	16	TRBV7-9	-	CASSSPTGKLLGGYTF
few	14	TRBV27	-	CATRVVVASYEQYF
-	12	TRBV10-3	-	CAITDQGYGYTF
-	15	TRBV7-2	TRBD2	CASSFSSGSTDTQYF
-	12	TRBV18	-	CASSPGFYEQYF
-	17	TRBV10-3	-	CAISESPGPPGTGELFF
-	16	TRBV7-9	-	CASSFPPGTVNTEAFF
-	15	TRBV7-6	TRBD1	CASSLLGGKNEKLFF
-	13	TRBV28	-	CASSSLERGEAFF